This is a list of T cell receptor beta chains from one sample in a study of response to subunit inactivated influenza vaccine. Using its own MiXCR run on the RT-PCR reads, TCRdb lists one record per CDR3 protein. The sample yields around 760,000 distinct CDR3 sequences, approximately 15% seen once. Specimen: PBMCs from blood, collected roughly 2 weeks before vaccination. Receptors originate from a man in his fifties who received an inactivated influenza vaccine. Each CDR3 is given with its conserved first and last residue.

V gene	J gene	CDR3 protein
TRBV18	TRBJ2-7	CASSPSLFLSYEQYF
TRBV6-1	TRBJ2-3	CASTQRGKNTDTQYF
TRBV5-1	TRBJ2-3	CASSLAGHSDTQYF
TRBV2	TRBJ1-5	CASCGTQNQPQHF
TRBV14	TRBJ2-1	CASSPRDGNNEQFF
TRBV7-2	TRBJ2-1	CASTPDSYSYNEQFF
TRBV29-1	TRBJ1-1	CSVGGALGAFF
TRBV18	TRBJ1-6	CASSRPRLVPRYNSPLHF
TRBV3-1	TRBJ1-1	CASSPGGWNTEAFF
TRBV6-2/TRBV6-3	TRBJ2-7	CASSYGGQTYEQYF
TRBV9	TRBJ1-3	CASSTRTGSGSGNTIYF
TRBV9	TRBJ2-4	CASSVGRDRGRSIQYF
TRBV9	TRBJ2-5	CASSDRLGLAGEETQYF
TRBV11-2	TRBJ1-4	CASSLGARGENEKLFF
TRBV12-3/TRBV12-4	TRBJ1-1	CASSLQGYSTEAFF
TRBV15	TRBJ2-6	CATSKREATGANVLTF
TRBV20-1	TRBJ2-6	CSASDASSGANVLTF
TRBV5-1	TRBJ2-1	CASSPGGLPNEQFF
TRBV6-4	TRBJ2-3	CASSEGGSDTQYF
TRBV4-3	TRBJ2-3	CASSQKRRDTQYF
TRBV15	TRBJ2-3	CATSRDRGRFMGTDTQYF
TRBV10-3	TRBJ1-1	CAIRGADRSTEAFF
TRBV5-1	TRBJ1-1	CASSPAGSMNTEAFF
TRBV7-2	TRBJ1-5	CASSLVGGGQPQHF
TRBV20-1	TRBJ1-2	CSAGRGILYGYTF
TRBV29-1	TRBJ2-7	CSVAPTTGGGEQYF